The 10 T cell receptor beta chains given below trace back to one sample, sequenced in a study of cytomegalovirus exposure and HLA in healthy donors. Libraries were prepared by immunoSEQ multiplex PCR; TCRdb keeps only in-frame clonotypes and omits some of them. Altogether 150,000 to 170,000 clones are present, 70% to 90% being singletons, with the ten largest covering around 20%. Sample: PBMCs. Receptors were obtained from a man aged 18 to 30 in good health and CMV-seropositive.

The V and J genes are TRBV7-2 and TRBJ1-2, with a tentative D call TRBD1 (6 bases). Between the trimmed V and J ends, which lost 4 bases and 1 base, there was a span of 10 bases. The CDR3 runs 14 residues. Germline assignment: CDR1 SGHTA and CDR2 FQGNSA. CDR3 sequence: CASSSGGGNYGYTF. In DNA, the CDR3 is TGTGCCAGCAGCTCTGGGGGCGGTAACTATGGCTACACCTTC.

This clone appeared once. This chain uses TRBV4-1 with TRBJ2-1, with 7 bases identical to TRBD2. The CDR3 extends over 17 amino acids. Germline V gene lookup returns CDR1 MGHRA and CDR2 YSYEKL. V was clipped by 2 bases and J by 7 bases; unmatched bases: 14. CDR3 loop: CASSQQPTAAGGNEQFF. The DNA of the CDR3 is TGCGCCAGCAGCCAACAACCGACAGCCGCCGGGGGGAATGAGCAGTTCTTC.

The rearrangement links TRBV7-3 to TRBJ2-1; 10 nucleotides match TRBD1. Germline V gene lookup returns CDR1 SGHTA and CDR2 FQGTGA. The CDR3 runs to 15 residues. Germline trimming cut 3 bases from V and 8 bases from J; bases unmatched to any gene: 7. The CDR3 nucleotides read TGTGCCAGCAGCTTTACGGGGACAGGGGACCATGAGCAGTTCTTC. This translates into CASSFTGTGDHEQFF.

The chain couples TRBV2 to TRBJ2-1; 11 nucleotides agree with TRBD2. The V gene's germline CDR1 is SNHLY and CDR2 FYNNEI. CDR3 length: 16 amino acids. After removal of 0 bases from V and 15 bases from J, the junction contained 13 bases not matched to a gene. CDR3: CASSEARTTSGAPMFF. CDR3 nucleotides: TGTGCCAGCAGTGAAGCGCGGACGACTAGCGGGGCCCCTATGTTCTTC.

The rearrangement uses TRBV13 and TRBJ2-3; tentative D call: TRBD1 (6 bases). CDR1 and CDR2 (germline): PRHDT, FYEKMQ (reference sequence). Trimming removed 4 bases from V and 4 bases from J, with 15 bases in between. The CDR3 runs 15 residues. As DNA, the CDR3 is TGTGCCAGCAGCTCGAAATTCCGGACAGCAGATACGCAGTATTTT. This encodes CASSSKFRTADTQYF.

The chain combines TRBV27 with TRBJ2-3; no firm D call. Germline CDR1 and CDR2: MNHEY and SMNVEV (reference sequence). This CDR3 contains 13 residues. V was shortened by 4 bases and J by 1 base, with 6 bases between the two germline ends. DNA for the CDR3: TGTGCCAGCAGTTCCCGGGGCACAGATACGCAGTATTTT. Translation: CASSSRGTDTQYF.

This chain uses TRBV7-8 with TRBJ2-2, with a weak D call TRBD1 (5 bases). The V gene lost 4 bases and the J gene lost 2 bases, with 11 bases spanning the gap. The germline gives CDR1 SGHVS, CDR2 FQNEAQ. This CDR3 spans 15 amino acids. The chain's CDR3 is CASSSGQGNTGELFF. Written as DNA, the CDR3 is TGTGCCAGCAGCTCCGGCCAGGGTAACACCGGGGAGCTGTTTTTT. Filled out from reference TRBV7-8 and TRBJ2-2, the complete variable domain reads GAGVSQSPRYKVAKRGQDVALRCDPISGHVSLFWYQQALGQGPEFLTYFQNEAQLDKSGLPSDRFFAERPEGSVSTLKIQRTQQEDSAVYLCASSSGQGNTGELFFGEGSRLTVL.

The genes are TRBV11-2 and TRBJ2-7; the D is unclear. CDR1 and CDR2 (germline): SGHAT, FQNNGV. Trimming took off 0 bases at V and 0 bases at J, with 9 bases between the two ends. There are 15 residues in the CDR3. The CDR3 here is CASSLDVVSSYEQYF. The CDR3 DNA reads TGTGCCAGCAGCTTAGATGTTGTCAGCTCCTACGAGCAGTACTTC.

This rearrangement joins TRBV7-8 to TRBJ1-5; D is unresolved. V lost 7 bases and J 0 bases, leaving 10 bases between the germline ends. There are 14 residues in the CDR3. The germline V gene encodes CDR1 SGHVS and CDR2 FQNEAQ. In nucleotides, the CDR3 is TGTGCCAGCACCCCGGAGGGTAGCAATCAGCCCCAGCATTTT. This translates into CASTPEGSNQPQHF. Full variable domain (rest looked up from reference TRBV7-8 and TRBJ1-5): GAGVSQSPRYKVAKRGQDVALRCDPISGHVSLFWYQQALGQGPEFLTYFQNEAQLDKSGLPSDRFFAERPEGSVSTLKIQRTQQEDSAVYLCASTPEGSNQPQHFGDGTRLSIL.

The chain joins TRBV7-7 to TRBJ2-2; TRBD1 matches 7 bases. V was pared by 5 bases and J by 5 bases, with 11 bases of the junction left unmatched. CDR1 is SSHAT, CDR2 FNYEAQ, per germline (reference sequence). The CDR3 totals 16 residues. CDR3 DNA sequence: TGTGCCAGCAGCCCTCGGACAGGTCCGGGAACCGGGGAGCTGTTTTTT. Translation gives CASSPRTGPGTGELFF. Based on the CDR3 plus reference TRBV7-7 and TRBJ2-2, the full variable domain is GAGVSQSPRYKVTKRGQDVTLRCDPISSHATLYWYQQALGQGPEFLTYFNYEAQPDKSGLPSDRFSAERPEGSISTLTIQRTEQRDSAMYRCASSPRTGPGTGELFFGEGSRLTVL.